The clone carrying this T cell receptor (beta chain) was picked up a small number of times. Antigen specificity is unknown. This sample was included in a study of response to subunit inactivated influenza vaccine. The study, taken as a whole, reports: Authors suggested each seasonal flu vaccination may recruit only limited numbers of new T cells.

TCRdb reprocessed the RT-PCR reads via MiXCR and lists one record per CDR3 protein. Altogether more than 200,000 distinct CDR3 sequences are present, 12% being singletons, with the ten largest covering 7.8%. CDR1 and CDR2 (germline): MNHEY, SVGEGT. The length of the CDR3 is 18 residues. V lost 6 bases, J lost 0 bases, and 21 bases lay in between. This TCR was sampled from a man aged 45-65 years who received an inactivated influenza vaccine. V usage is TRBV6-2 or TRBV6-3 and J usage is TRBJ1-5, with a tentative D call TRBD1 (5 bases). Sequences were derived from non-naive T cells sorted from PBMCs, sampled 14 to 15 days before vaccination. The CDR3 DNA follows: TGTGCCAGCAGAAGTATCAGGGCGGCGGCCTATAGCAATCAGCCCCAGCATTTT. It yields the protein CASRSIRAAAYSNQPQHF.